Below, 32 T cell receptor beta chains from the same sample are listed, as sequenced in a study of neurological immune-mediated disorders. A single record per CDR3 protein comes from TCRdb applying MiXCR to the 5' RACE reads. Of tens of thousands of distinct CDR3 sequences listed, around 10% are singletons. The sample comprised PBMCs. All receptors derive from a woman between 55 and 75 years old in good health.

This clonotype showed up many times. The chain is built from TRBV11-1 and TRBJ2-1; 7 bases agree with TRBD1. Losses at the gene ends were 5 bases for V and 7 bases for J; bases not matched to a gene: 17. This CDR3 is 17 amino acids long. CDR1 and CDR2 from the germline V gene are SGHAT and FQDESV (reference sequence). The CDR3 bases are TGTGCCAGCAGCCCGGTGACAGGGACCCTCCTAAGTAATGAGCAGTTCTTC. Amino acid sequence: CASSPVTGTLLSNEQFF.

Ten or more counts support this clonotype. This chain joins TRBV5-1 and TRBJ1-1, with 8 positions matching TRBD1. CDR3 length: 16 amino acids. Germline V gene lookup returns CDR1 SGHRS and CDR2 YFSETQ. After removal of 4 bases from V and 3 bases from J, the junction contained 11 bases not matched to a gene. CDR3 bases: TGCGCCAGCAGCGCGTGGACAGGGTCAGGGGACACTGAAGCTTTCTTT. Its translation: CASSAWTGSGDTEAFF. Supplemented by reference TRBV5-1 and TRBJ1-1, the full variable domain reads KAGVTQTPRYLIKTRGQQVTLSCSPISGHRSVSWYQQTPGQGLQFLFEYFSETQRNKGNFPGRFSGRQFSNSRSEMNVSTLELGDSALYLCASSAWTGSGDTEAFFGQGTRLTVV.

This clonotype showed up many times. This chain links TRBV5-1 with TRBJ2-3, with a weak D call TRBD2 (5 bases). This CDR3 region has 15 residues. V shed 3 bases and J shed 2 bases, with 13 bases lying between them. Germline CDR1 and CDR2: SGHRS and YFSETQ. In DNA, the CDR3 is TGCGCCAGCAGCTGGGCGGACTCACTCACAGATACGCAGTATTTT. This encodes CASSWADSLTDTQYF.

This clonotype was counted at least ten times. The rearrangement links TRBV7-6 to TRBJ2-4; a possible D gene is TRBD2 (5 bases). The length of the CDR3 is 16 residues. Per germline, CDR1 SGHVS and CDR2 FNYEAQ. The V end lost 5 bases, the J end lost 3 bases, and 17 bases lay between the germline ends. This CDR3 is CASSPVRAWDKNIQYF. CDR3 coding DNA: TGTGCCAGCAGCCCCGTGAGGGCTTGGGACAAAAACATTCAGTACTTC.

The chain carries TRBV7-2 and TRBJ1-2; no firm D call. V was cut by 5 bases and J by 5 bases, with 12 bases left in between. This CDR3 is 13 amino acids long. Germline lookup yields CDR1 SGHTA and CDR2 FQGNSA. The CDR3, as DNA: TGTGCCAGCAGCCCTTTAGCTCAATATGGCTACACCTTC. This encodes CASSPLAQYGYTF.

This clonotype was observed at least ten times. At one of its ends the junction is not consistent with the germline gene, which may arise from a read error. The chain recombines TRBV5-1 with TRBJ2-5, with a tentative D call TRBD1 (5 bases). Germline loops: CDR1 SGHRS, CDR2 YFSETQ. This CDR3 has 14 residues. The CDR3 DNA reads TGCGCAAGCAGCACAGGACCCATCCAAGAGACCCAGTACTTC. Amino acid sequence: CASSTGPIQETQYF.

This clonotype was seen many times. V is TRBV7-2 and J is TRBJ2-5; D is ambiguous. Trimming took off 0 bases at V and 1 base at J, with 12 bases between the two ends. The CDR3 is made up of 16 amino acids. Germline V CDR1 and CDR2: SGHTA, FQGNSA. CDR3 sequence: CASSLASLTVQETQYF. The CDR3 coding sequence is TGTGCCAGCAGCTTAGCGAGTCTGACCGTCCAAGAGACCCAGTACTTC.

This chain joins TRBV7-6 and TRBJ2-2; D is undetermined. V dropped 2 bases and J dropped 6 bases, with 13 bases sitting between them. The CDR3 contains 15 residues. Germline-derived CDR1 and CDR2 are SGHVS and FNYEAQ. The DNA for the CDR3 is TGTGCCAGCAGCTTAAGAATCATGGTAGCCGGGGAGCTGTTTTTT. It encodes CASSLRIMVAGELFF.

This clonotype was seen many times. The CDR3 here is CASSRNREGGNQPQHF. In nucleotides, the CDR3 is TGTGCCAGCTCCCGGAACAGGGAAGGGGGCAATCAGCCCCAGCATTTT. The chain uses TRBV18 and TRBJ1-5, with D perhaps matching TRBD1 (6 bases). Germline V gene data show CDR1 as KGHSH and CDR2 as LQKENI. The V end was cut by 6 bases, the J end by 2 bases, with 17 bases between. This CDR3 is built from 16 residues.

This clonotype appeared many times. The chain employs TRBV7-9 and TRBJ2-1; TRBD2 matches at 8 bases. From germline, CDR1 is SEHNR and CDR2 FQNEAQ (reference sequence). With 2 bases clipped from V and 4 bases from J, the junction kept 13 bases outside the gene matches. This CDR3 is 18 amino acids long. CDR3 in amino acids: CASSLMSMLASGYNEQFF. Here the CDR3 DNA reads TGTGCCAGCAGCTTAATGTCTATGTTGGCTAGCGGGTACAATGAGCAGTTCTTC. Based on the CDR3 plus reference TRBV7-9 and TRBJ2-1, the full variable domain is DTGVSQNPRHKITKRGQNVTFRCDPISEHNRLYWYRQTLGQGPEFLTYFQNEAQLEKSRLLSDRFSAERPKGSFSTLEIQRTEQGDSAMYLCASSLMSMLASGYNEQFFGPGTRLTVL.

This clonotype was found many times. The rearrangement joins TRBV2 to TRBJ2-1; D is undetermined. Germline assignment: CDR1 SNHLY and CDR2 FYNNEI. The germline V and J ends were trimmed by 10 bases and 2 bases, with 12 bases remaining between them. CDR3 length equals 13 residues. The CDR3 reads CATARQTYNEQFF. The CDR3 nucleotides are TGTGCCACCGCACGTCAGACCTACAATGAGCAGTTCTTC.

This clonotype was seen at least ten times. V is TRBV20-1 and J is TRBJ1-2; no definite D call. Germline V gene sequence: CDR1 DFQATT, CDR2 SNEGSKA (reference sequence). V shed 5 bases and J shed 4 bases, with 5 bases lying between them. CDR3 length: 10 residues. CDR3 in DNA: TGCAGTGCTCCCGTCTATGGCTACACCTTC. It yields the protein CSAPVYGYTF.

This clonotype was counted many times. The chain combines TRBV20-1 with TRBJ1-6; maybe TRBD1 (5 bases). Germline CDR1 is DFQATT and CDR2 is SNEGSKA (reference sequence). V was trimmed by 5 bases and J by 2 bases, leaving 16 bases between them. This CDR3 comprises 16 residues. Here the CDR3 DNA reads TGCAGTGCTGGGGATCGTGCGACAGCCTATAATTCACCCCTCCACTTT. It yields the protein CSAGDRATAYNSPLHF.

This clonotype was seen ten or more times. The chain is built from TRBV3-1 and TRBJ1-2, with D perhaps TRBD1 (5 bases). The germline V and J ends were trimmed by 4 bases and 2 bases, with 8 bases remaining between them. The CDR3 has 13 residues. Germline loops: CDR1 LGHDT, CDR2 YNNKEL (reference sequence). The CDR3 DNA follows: TGTGCCAGCAGCCCCAGGGAAAACTATGGCTACACCTTC. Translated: CASSPRENYGYTF.

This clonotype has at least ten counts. The CDR3 reads CSARWPTGSTDTQYF. The CDR3 DNA sequence: TGCAGTGCCCGGTGGCCGACGGGGTCCACAGATACGCAGTATTTT. The chain recombines TRBV20-1 with TRBJ2-3; perhaps TRBD2 as D (5 bases). The CDR3 runs 15 residues. Germline V gene data show CDR1 as DFQATT and CDR2 as SNEGSKA (reference sequence). Trimming removed 6 bases at V and 2 bases at J, with 18 bases between.

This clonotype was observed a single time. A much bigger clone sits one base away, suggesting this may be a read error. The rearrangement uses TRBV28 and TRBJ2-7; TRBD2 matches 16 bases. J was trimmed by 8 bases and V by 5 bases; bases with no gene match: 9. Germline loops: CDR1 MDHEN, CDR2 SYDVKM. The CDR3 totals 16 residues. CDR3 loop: CASSPPGLAGGYKQYF. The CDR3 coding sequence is TGTGCCAGCAGTCCTCCGGGACTAGCGGGGGGGTACAAGCAGTACTTC.

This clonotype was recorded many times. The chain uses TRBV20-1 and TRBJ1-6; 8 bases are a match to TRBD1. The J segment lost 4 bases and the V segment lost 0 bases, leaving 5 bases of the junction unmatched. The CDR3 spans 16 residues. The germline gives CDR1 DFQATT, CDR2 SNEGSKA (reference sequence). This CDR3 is CSARDIQGGYNSPLHF. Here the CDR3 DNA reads TGCAGTGCTAGAGATATACAGGGGGGGTATAATTCACCCCTCCACTTT.

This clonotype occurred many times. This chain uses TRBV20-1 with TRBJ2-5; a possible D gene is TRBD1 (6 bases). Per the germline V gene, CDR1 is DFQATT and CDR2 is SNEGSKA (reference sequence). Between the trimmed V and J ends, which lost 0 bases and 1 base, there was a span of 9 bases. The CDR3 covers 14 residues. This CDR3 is CSAREGAVQETQYF. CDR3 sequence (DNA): TGCAGTGCTAGAGAGGGGGCGGTCCAAGAGACCCAGTACTTC.

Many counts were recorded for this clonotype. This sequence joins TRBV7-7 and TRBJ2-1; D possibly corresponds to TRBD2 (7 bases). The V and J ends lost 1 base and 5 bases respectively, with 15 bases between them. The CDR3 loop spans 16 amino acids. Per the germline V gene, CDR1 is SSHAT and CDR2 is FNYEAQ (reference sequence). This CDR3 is CASSLDAGAGHNEQFF. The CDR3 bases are TGTGCCAGCAGCTTAGACGCGGGGGCGGGACACAATGAGCAGTTCTTC. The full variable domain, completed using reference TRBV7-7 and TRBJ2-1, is GAGVSQSPRYKVTKRGQDVTLRCDPISSHATLYWYQQALGQGPEFLTYFNYEAQPDKSGLPSDRFSAERPEGSISTLTIQRTEQRDSAMYRCASSLDAGAGHNEQFFGPGTRLTVL.

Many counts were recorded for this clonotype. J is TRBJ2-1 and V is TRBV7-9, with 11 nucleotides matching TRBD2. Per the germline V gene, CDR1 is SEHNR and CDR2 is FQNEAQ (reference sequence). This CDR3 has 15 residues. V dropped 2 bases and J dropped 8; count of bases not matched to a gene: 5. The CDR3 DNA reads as TGTGCCAGCAGCTTATTAGCGGGGGGGGAAGATGAGCAGTTCTTC. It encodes CASSLLAGGEDEQFF.

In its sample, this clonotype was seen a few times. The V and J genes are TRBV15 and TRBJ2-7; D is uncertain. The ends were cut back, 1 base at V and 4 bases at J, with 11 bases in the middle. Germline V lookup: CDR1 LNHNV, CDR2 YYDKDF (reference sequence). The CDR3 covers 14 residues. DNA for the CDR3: TGTGCCACCAGCAGAGCGGCAGCCAAGTACGAGCAGTACTTC. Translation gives CATSRAAAKYEQYF.

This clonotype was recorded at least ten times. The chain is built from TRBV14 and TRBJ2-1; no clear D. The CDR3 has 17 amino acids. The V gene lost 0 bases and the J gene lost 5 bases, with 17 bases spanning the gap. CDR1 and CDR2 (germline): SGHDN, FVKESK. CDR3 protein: CASSQDTPYHENNEQFF. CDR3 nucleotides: TGTGCCAGCAGCCAAGACACACCCTATCACGAAAACAATGAGCAGTTCTTC.

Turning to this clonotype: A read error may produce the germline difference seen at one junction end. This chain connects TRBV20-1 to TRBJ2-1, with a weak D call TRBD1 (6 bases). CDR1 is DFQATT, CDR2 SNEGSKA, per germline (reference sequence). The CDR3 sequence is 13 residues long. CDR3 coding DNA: TGCAGTTCTAGTAGTGGCAGGGGATCTGAGCAGTTCTTC. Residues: CSSSSGRGSEQFF.

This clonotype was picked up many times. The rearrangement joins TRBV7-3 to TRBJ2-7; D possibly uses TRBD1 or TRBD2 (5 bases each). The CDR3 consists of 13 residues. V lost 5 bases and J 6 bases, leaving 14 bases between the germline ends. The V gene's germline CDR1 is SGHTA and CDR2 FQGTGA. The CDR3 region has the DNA TGTGCCAGCAGCCCACTACCGAGGGGCGAGCAGTACTTC. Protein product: CASSPLPRGEQYF.

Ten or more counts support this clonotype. The CDR3 here is CSARVGTSGYTDTQYF. Here the CDR3 DNA reads TGCAGTGCTAGAGTCGGGACTAGCGGCTACACAGATACGCAGTATTTT. The chain couples TRBV20-1 to TRBJ2-3; TRBD2 aligns across 11 bases. From germline, CDR1 is DFQATT and CDR2 SNEGSKA (reference sequence). Trimming at V came to 1 base and at J to 2 bases, leaving 5 bases not matched to a gene. The CDR3 spans 16 residues.

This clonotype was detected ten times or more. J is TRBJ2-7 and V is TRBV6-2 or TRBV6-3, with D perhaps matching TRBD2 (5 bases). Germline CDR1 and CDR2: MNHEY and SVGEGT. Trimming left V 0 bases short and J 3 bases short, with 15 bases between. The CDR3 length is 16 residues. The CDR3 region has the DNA TGTGCCAGCAGTTACTCGAGGGCGAAATGGAACTACGAGCAGTACTTC. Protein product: CASSYSRAKWNYEQYF.

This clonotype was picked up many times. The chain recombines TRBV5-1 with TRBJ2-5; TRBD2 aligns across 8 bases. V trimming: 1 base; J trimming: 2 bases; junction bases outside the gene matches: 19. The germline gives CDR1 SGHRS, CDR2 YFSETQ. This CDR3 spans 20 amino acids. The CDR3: CASSLFALGGAVRRQETQYF. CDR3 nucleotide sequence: TGCGCCAGCAGCTTGTTTGCCCTCGGGGGGGCTGTGCGTCGGCAAGAGACCCAGTACTTC.

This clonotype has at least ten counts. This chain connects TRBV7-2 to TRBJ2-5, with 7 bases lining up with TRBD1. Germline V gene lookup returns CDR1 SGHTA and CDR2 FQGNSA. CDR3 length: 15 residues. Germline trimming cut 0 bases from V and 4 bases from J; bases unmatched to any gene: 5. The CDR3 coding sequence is TGTGCCAGCAGCTTAGCTAACAGGGGCGCAGAGACCCAGTACTTC. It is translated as CASSLANRGAETQYF.

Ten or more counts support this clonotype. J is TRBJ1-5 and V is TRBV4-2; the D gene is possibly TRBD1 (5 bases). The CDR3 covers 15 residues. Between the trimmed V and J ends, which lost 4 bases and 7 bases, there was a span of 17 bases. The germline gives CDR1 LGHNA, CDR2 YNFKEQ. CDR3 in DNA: TGTGCCAGCAGCCGGGGGGGAGGGACGGACCAGCCCCAGCATTTT. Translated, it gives CASSRGGGTDQPQHF.

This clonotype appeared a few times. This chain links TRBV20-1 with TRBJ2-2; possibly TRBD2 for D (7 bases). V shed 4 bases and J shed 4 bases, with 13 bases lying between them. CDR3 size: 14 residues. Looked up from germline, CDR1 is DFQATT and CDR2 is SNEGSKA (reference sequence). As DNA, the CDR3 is TGCAGTGCTATGGGGGGGGGCGTCACCGGGGAGCTGTTTTTT. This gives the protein CSAMGGGVTGELFF.

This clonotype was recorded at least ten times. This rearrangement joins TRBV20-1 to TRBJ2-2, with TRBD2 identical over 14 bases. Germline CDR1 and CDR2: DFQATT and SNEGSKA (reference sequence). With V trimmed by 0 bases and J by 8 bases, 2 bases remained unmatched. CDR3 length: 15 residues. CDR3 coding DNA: TGCAGTGCTAGAGAGGGACTAGCGGGAGATGGGGAGCTGTTTTTT. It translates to CSAREGLAGDGELFF.

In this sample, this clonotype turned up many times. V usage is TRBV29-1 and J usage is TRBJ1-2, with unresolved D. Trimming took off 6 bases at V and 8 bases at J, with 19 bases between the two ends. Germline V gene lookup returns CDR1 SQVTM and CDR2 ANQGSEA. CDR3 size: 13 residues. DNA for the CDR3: TGCAGCGTGTCGGATCACCCCCCGGGAGGCTACACCTTC. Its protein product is CSVSDHPPGGYTF.